These T cell receptor beta chains were read from a single sample in a study of human T cells and chemical hapten exposure. TCRdb reprocessed the RACE reads via MiXCR and lists one record per CDR3 protein. This sample has tens of thousands of distinct CDR3 sequences, with around 9.5% found just once. The starting material was whole blood, obtained in connection with sensitization to the hapten diphenylcyclopropenone (DPC). These receptors were collected from a woman between 50 and 59 years old with alopecia areata. Some clones in this sample may be carry-over from other donors' samples. Both conserved end residues are part of each CDR3. The order of the fields is clone size, V gene, D gene, J gene, CDR3 protein, CDR3 DNA. The D gene is left open where the match is weak. Part of the rows lack a size; the others show once, few, many or a class for expanded clones.

clone size: many; V gene: TRBV7-6; D gene: .; J gene: TRBJ2-1; CDR3 protein: CASSSYLGPNEQFF; CDR3 DNA: TGTGCCAGCAGCTCCTACCTTGGGCCCAATGAGCAGTTCTTC
clone size: many; V gene: TRBV2; D gene: TRBD1; J gene: TRBJ2-7; CDR3 protein: CASGQGAGYEQYF; CDR3 DNA: TGTGCCAGCGGACAGGGGGCGGGATACGAGCAGTACTTC
clone size: few; V gene: TRBV6-1; D gene: .; J gene: TRBJ2-3; CDR3 protein: CASSFQIGTDTQYF; CDR3 DNA: TGTGCCAGCAGTTTTCAGATTGGGACAGATACGCAGTATTTT
clone size: many; V gene: TRBV18; D gene: TRBD1; J gene: TRBJ1-1; CDR3 protein: CASSEATGAGTEAFF; CDR3 DNA: TGTGCCAGCTCAGAGGCAACAGGGGCAGGCACTGAAGCTTTCTTT
clone size: .; V gene: TRBV12-3/TRBV12-4; D gene: .; J gene: TRBJ2-2; CDR3 protein: CASSLHPGELFF; CDR3 DNA: TGTGCCAGCAGCCTCCACCCCGGGGAGCTGTTTTTT
clone size: .; V gene: TRBV7-9; D gene: .; J gene: TRBJ2-3; CDR3 protein: CASSLGSSTDTQYF; CDR3 DNA: TGTGCCAGCAGCTTGGGCTCAAGCACAGATACGCAGTATTTT
clone size: many; V gene: TRBV28; D gene: .; J gene: TRBJ2-2; CDR3 protein: CASSLGLAGELFF; CDR3 DNA: TGTGCCAGCAGCCTGGGCCTTGCCGGGGAGCTGTTTTTT
clone size: many; V gene: TRBV12-3/TRBV12-4; D gene: .; J gene: TRBJ2-3; CDR3 protein: CASSDPQGQSTDTQYF; CDR3 DNA: TGTGCCAGCAGTGACCCCCAAGGACAGAGCACAGATACGCAGTATTTT
clone size: .; V gene: TRBV18; D gene: .; J gene: TRBJ1-6; CDR3 protein: CASSPTTAGDSPLHF; CDR3 DNA: TGTGCCAGCTCACCAACGACAGCGGGGGATTCACCCCTCCACTTT
clone size: .; V gene: TRBV20-1; D gene: .; J gene: TRBJ2-3; CDR3 protein: CSGGGSTDTQYF; CDR3 DNA: TGCAGTGGTGGCGGGAGCACAGATACGCAGTATTTT
clone size: .; V gene: TRBV24-1; D gene: TRBD2; J gene: TRBJ2-1; CDR3 protein: CATSDPAGSSYNEQFF; CDR3 DNA: TGTGCCACCAGTGATCCAGCGGGGAGCTCCTACAATGAGCAGTTCTTC
clone size: few; V gene: TRBV29-1; D gene: .; J gene: TRBJ2-3; CDR3 protein: CSFASTGTDTQYF; CDR3 DNA: TGCAGCTTTGCCTCTACGGGCACAGATACGCAGTATTTT
clone size: .; V gene: TRBV6-5; D gene: TRBD1; J gene: TRBJ1-1; CDR3 protein: CASRPGQGATRKNTEAFF; CDR3 DNA: TGTGCCAGCAGGCCGGGACAGGGGGCAACCCGTAAGAACACTGAAGCTTTCTTT
clone size: many; V gene: TRBV7-7; D gene: .; J gene: TRBJ2-6; CDR3 protein: CASQGSGANVLTF; CDR3 DNA: TGTGCCAGCCAAGGGTCTGGGGCCAACGTCCTGACTTTC
clone size: many; V gene: TRBV12-3/TRBV12-4; D gene: .; J gene: TRBJ2-5; CDR3 protein: CASSPPLGSETQYF; CDR3 DNA: TGTGCCAGCAGTCCCCCCCTAGGGTCGGAGACCCAGTACTTC
clone size: many; V gene: TRBV2; D gene: .; J gene: TRBJ1-4; CDR3 protein: CASKRGDYEKLFF; CDR3 DNA: TGTGCCAGCAAAAGGGGCGATTATGAAAAACTGTTTTTT
clone size: many; V gene: TRBV7-8; D gene: .; J gene: TRBJ1-3; CDR3 protein: CASSPAAGGTGNTIYF; CDR3 DNA: TGTGCCAGCAGCCCGGCAGCGGGGGGCACTGGAAACACCATATATTTT
clone size: few; V gene: TRBV5-5; D gene: .; J gene: TRBJ2-1; CDR3 protein: CASSFTGSSSYNEQFF; CDR3 DNA: TGTGCCAGCAGCTTCACAGGGTCGAGCTCCTACAATGAGCAGTTCTTC
clone size: many; V gene: TRBV25-1; D gene: .; J gene: TRBJ1-5; CDR3 protein: CASSGSGSTQHF; CDR3 DNA: TGTGCCAGCAGCGGAAGTGGGTCGACCCAGCATTTT
clone size: .; V gene: TRBV6-1; D gene: .; J gene: TRBJ1-1; CDR3 protein: CASSDSGNTEAFF; CDR3 DNA: TGTGCCAGCAGTGATAGCGGGAACACTGAAGCTTTCTTT
clone size: few; V gene: TRBV5-1; D gene: TRBD1; J gene: TRBJ1-3; CDR3 protein: CASSDSGGRPTRIYF; CDR3 DNA: TGCGCCAGCAGCGATTCAGGGGGCCGGCCGACTCGCATATATTTT
clone size: .; V gene: TRBV20-1; D gene: .; J gene: TRBJ2-1; CDR3 protein: CSARGGAEQFF; CDR3 DNA: TGCAGTGCTAGAGGCGGGGCTGAGCAGTTCTTC
clone size: .; V gene: TRBV10-3; D gene: .; J gene: TRBJ1-1; CDR3 protein: CAISYTGRDTEAFF; CDR3 DNA: TGTGCCATCAGTTACACAGGGCGGGACACTGAAGCTTTCTTT
clone size: many; V gene: TRBV11-3; D gene: TRBD2; J gene: TRBJ2-1; CDR3 protein: CASSLGTSGDNEQFF; CDR3 DNA: TGTGCCAGCAGCCTAGGAACTAGCGGAGACAATGAGCAGTTCTTC
clone size: .; V gene: TRBV7-2; D gene: TRBD1; J gene: TRBJ2-3; CDR3 protein: CASSLMGTGTDTQYF; CDR3 DNA: TGTGCCAGCAGCTTAATGGGGACAGGCACAGATACGCAGTATTTT
clone size: many; V gene: TRBV24-1; D gene: .; J gene: TRBJ2-1; CDR3 protein: CATSGLAINEQFF; CDR3 DNA: TGTGCCACCAGTGGTTTGGCAATAAATGAGCAGTTCTTC
clone size: many; V gene: TRBV12-3/TRBV12-4; D gene: .; J gene: TRBJ2-5; CDR3 protein: CASSLGVPETQYF; CDR3 DNA: TGTGCCAGCAGTTTAGGAGTTCCGGAGACCCAGTACTTC
clone size: few; V gene: TRBV7-8; D gene: .; J gene: TRBJ1-3; CDR3 protein: CASSPGSGAGNTIYF; CDR3 DNA: TGTGCCAGCAGCCCAGGATCGGGGGCTGGAAACACCATATATTTT
clone size: few; V gene: TRBV18; D gene: .; J gene: TRBJ2-7; CDR3 protein: CASSPFSSREGEQYF; CDR3 DNA: TGTGCCAGCTCACCATTTTCGAGTAGGGAAGGGGAGCAGTACTTC
clone size: few; V gene: TRBV2; D gene: TRBD2; J gene: TRBJ2-1; CDR3 protein: CASKREGNEQFF; CDR3 DNA: TGTGCCAGCAAGCGGGAGGGAAATGAGCAGTTCTTC
clone size: many; V gene: TRBV7-8; D gene: .; J gene: TRBJ1-1; CDR3 protein: CASRGELSNTEAFF; CDR3 DNA: TGTGCCAGCAGGGGAGAGCTGTCGAACACTGAAGCTTTCTTT
clone size: .; V gene: TRBV12-3/TRBV12-4; D gene: .; J gene: TRBJ1-1; CDR3 protein: CASSLNLNTEAFF; CDR3 DNA: TGTGCCAGCAGTTTAAACCTGAACACTGAAGCTTTCTTT
clone size: few; V gene: TRBV7-2; D gene: .; J gene: TRBJ1-1; CDR3 protein: CASSWTANTEAFF; CDR3 DNA: TGTGCCAGCAGCTGGACAGCGAACACTGAAGCTTTCTTT
clone size: few; V gene: TRBV12-3/TRBV12-4; D gene: TRBD1; J gene: TRBJ1-5; CDR3 protein: CASSLRAGGDQPQHF; CDR3 DNA: TGTGCCAGCAGTTTAAGGGCAGGGGGCGATCAGCCCCAGCATTTT
clone size: .; V gene: TRBV7-2; D gene: .; J gene: TRBJ2-2; CDR3 protein: CASSTQPRANTGELFF; CDR3 DNA: TGTGCCAGCAGCACCCAGCCCCGCGCGAACACCGGGGAGCTGTTTTTT
clone size: few; V gene: TRBV14; D gene: TRBD2; J gene: TRBJ2-7; CDR3 protein: CASSPLGTSGYYEQYF; CDR3 DNA: TGTGCCAGCAGCCCTCTCGGGACTAGCGGTTACTACGAGCAGTACTTC
clone size: many; V gene: TRBV29-1; D gene: .; J gene: TRBJ2-7; CDR3 protein: CSVSKGEVRQYF; CDR3 DNA: TGCAGCGTCTCGAAGGGGGAGGTCAGGCAGTACTTC
clone size: many; V gene: TRBV11-2; D gene: .; J gene: TRBJ2-5; CDR3 protein: CASSFWSQETQYF; CDR3 DNA: TGTGCCAGCAGCTTTTGGTCACAAGAGACCCAGTACTTC
clone size: many; V gene: TRBV20-1; D gene: TRBD2; J gene: TRBJ2-3; CDR3 protein: CSARDRASGMADTQYF; CDR3 DNA: TGCAGTGCTAGAGATAGGGCTAGCGGGATGGCAGATACGCAGTATTTT
clone size: few; V gene: TRBV18; D gene: TRBD2; J gene: TRBJ2-1; CDR3 protein: CASSPGTSGNEQFF; CDR3 DNA: TGTGCCAGCTCACCGGGGACTAGCGGGAATGAGCAGTTCTTC